The TCR beta chain described here comes from a study of neurological immune-mediated disorders. Study-wide results and caveats: A possible signature appeared as one related-CDR3 cluster, in which phylogenetic grouping placed the repertoires of 18 of 34 multiple sclerosis patients.

5'RACE with 10-nucleotide random UMIs produced the cDNA. TCRdb used MiXCR to reprocess the 5' RACE reads, holding one entry per CDR3 protein. The sample lists tens of thousands of distinct CDR3 sequences, less than 4.5% occurring once. V was clipped by 0 bases and J by 8 bases, with 26 bases between them. The CDR3 runs to 18 residues. Germline assignment: CDR1 SGHNT and CDR2 YYREEE (reference sequence). This clonotype was picked up many times. Its cognate antigen is unknown. J is TRBJ1-2 and V is TRBV5-4; D gene unclear. This receptor was taken from a man aged 25-45 years with multiple sclerosis. The material sequenced was PBMCs. CDR3 residues: CASSLEPGGSSPGRGYTF. In DNA, the CDR3 is TGTGCCAGCAGCTTGGAGCCTGGTGGTTCCAGCCCCGGGAGGGGCTACACCTTC. The variable domain in full, completed from reference TRBV5-4 and TRBJ1-2, reads ETGVTQSPTHLIKTRGQQVTLRCSSQSGHNTVSWYQQALGQGPQFIFQYYREEENGRGNFPPRFSGLQFPNYSSELNVNALELDDSALYLCASSLEPGGSSPGRGYTFGSGTRLTVV.